Below are 26 T cell receptor beta chains sequenced from a single sample in a study of blood T cell repertoires in COVID-19. Libraries were prepared by immunoSEQ multiplex PCR; TCRdb keeps only in-frame clonotypes and omits some of them. The table records under 200,000 clones, 70% to 85% of them present only once. Material: PBMCs or T cells enriched from blood (not recorded which). All receptors come from a woman aged 55-75 years with acute COVID-19.

The chain couples TRBV7-6 to TRBJ2-3; 11 bases fit TRBD2. Germline lookup yields CDR1 SGHVS and CDR2 FNYEAQ. This CDR3 is built from 16 residues. With 3 bases clipped from V and 2 bases from J, the junction kept 4 bases outside the gene matches. The CDR3 here is CASSLTSGVLTDTQYF. CDR3 nucleotide sequence: TGTGCCAGCAGCTTGACTAGCGGGGTTCTCACAGATACGCAGTATTTT.

The chain couples TRBV18 to TRBJ2-7; D not certain. This CDR3 region has 14 residues. The germline CDR1 and CDR2 sequences are KGHSH and LQKENI. Trimming pared 0 bases from V and 4 bases from J, leaving 10 bases between. As DNA, the CDR3 is TGTGCCAGCTCACCACCGGGCAGGCCTTACGAGCAGTACGTC. It yields the protein CASSPPGRPYEQYV.

The table lists this clone with a count of one. The V gene is TRBV27, the J gene TRBJ2-1; 8 positions agree with TRBD1. This CDR3 contains 12 residues. V was clipped by 5 bases and J by 7 bases; unmatched bases: 1. In germline, CDR1 is MNHEY, CDR2 SMNVEV (reference sequence). The CDR3 sequence is CASSQGANEQFF. In nucleotides, the CDR3 is TGTGCCAGCAGTCAGGGGGCGAATGAGCAGTTCTTC.

The J gene is TRBJ2-3, the V gene TRBV6-5; 12 nucleotides agree with TRBD2. CDR1 is MNHEY, CDR2 SVGAGI, per germline. The CDR3 has 14 residues. J lost 11 bases, V lost 5 bases, and 8 bases had no gene match. The CDR3 DNA reads TGTGCCAGCAGTACCGGGACTAGCGGGCGGAGGCAGTATTTT. This gives the protein CASSTGTSGRRQYF.

The chain combines TRBV30 with TRBJ1-1; D might be TRBD1 (6 bases). The CDR3 length is 14 residues. Germline CDR1 is GTSNPN and CDR2 is SVGIG (reference sequence). Trimming took 5 bases from V and 2 from J, leaving 15 bases between them. The CDR3 region has the DNA TGTGCCTGGTTTCAGGGGAATCTCAACACTGAAGCTTTCTTT. Translating gives CAWFQGNLNTEAFF.

The V and J genes are TRBV6-2 or TRBV6-3 and TRBJ1-2; 7 bases match TRBD1. With 4 bases clipped from V and 8 bases from J, the junction kept 13 bases outside the gene matches. In germline, CDR1 is MNHEY, CDR2 SVGEGT. The CDR3 contains 15 residues. CDR3 sequence: CASSSSGTDYVGYTF. The CDR3 bases are TGTGCCAGCAGTTCTTCCGGGACAGATTATGTGGGCTACACCTTC.

The rearrangement links TRBV7-2 to TRBJ1-6; TRBD1 agrees at 8 bases. This CDR3 is built from 15 residues. CDR1 is SGHTA, CDR2 FQGNSA, per germline. The V segment lost 2 bases and the J segment 9 bases; nucleotides outside the gene matches: 6. The CDR3 region is CASSLRQGSGSPLHF. Here the CDR3 DNA reads TGTGCCAGCAGCTTACGACAGGGGAGCGGTTCACCCCTCCACTTT.

The chain employs TRBV6-5 and TRBJ2-1; 7 nucleotides agree with TRBD1. The CDR3 is 15 residues long. Germline V gene data show CDR1 as MNHEY and CDR2 as SVGAGI. With 5 bases clipped from V and 2 bases from J, the junction kept 6 bases outside the gene matches. CDR3 residues: CASSSTGEPYNEQFF. The CDR3 DNA sequence: TGTGCCAGCAGTAGCACAGGGGAGCCCTACAATGAGCAGTTCTTC.

This clone was seen once. This sequence joins TRBV10-2 and TRBJ2-1; TRBD2 matches 12 bases. After removal of 4 bases from V and 1 base from J, the junction contained 11 bases not matched to a gene. Looked up from germline, CDR1 is WSHSY and CDR2 is SAAADI. The CDR3 loop spans 19 amino acids. The CDR3 protein is CASSASSGGAVGSYNEQFF. The CDR3 bases are TGCGCCAGCAGTGCTTCTAGCGGGGGGGCCGTTGGGTCCTACAATGAGCAGTTCTTC.

The sample holds a few counts of this clone. The chain combines TRBV5-1 with TRBJ2-5; 13 bases match TRBD2. Trimming cost V 0 bases and J 2 bases; bases outside gene matches: 4. The CDR3 covers 17 residues. Germline V gene lookup returns CDR1 SGHRS and CDR2 YFSETQ. CDR3 loop: CASSLGQLAGGQETQYF. DNA for the CDR3: TGCGCCAGCAGCTTGGGGCAACTAGCGGGGGGGCAAGAGACCCAGTACTTC. Using reference TRBV5-1 and TRBJ2-5 for the parts outside the CDR3, the full variable domain is KAGVTQTPRYLIKTRGQQVTLSCSPISGHRSVSWYQQTPGQGLQFLFEYFSETQRNKGNFPGRFSGRQFSNSRSEMNVSTLELGDSALYLCASSLGQLAGGQETQYFGPGTRLLVL.

The chain is built from TRBV19 and TRBJ1-1, with D possibly being TRBD1 (6 bases). The CDR3 loop spans 13 amino acids. The germline V gene encodes CDR1 LNHDA and CDR2 SQIVND (reference sequence). Trimming removed 8 bases at V and 3 bases at J, with 13 bases between. As DNA, the CDR3 is TGTGCCAGTGGAGACAGGATGGACACTGAAGCTTTCTTT. It codes for CASGDRMDTEAFF.

This chain connects TRBV29-1 to TRBJ1-5, with 7 bases lining up with TRBD1. This CDR3 contains 14 residues. With 4 bases clipped from V and 4 bases from J, the junction kept 7 bases outside the gene matches. Germline loops: CDR1 SQVTM, CDR2 ANQGSEA. DNA for the CDR3: TGCAGCGTTGCAATAAGGGGGCGAAATCAGCCCCAGCATTTT. Protein product: CSVAIRGRNQPQHF.

The rearrangement links TRBV4-3 to TRBJ1-6, with TRBD1 as a possible D gene (6 bases). V was pared by 0 bases and J by 10 bases, with 13 bases between. Germline V gives CDR1 LGHNA, CDR2 YSLEER. This CDR3 region has 15 residues. As DNA, the CDR3 is TGCGCCAGCAGCCAAGATTACAGGGAGGGATCACCCCTCCACTTT. Its protein product is CASSQDYREGSPLHF.

This chain connects TRBV7-8 to TRBJ2-7, with TRBD1 matching 10 bases. From germline, CDR1 is SGHVS and CDR2 FQNEAQ. The CDR3 has 15 amino acids. J lost 4 bases, V lost 1 base, and 4 bases had no gene match. The CDR3 loop is CASSLVTGGEYEQYF. Written as DNA, the CDR3 is TGTGCCAGCAGCTTAGTGACAGGGGGCGAGTACGAGCAGTACTTC.

The rearrangement links TRBV12-5 to TRBJ2-2, with 8 bases identical to TRBD2. V lost 4 bases and J lost 6; bases outside the gene matches: 7. In germline, CDR1 is LGHNT, CDR2 FRNRAP. CDR3 length equals 15 residues. CDR3 in DNA: TGTGCTAGTGGTTCCGGGACTAGTTTCGCCGGGGAGCTGTTTTTT. It encodes CASGSGTSFAGELFF.

DNA of the CDR3: TGTGCCAGCAGCCCGAGACAATACACAGATACGCAGTATTTT. Its translation: CASSPRQYTDTQYF. This chain connects TRBV3-1 (or the pseudogene TRBV3-2) to TRBJ2-3; the D is unclear. Germline lookup yields CDR1 LGHDT and CDR2 YNNKEL (reference sequence). The CDR3 extends over 14 amino acids. V was cut by 4 bases and J by 2 bases, with 10 bases left in between.

The gene calls are TRBV5-4 and TRBJ2-3; 9 bases are a match to TRBD2. Per germline, CDR1 SGHNT and CDR2 YYREEE (reference sequence). This CDR3 contains 16 residues. Unmatched junction bases numbered 8, after V lost 0 bases and J lost 6 bases. The CDR3 region is CASSLESRGGRDTQYF. The CDR3 region has the DNA TGTGCCAGCAGCTTGGAGTCGCGGGGGGGCCGGGATACGCAGTATTTT.

The CDR3 sequence is CASSLPTRGGYGYTF. The CDR3 coding sequence is TGTGCCAGCAGCCTACCCACCCGGGGGGGCTATGGCTACACCTTC. This sequence joins TRBV6-2 or TRBV6-3 and TRBJ1-2, with D tentatively TRBD1 (5 bases). V shed 6 bases and J shed 4 bases, with 18 bases lying between them. In germline, CDR1 is MNHEY, CDR2 SVGEGT. The CDR3 is 15 amino acids.

This rearrangement joins TRBV29-1 to TRBJ2-3, with a tentative D call TRBD1 (6 bases). Germline loops: CDR1 SQVTM, CDR2 ANQGSEA. Trimming shortened V by 4 bases and J by 2 bases, and 16 bases separated the two germline ends. The CDR3 contains 15 residues. The CDR3 protein is CSVGERGHPTDTQYF. The DNA for the CDR3 is TGCAGCGTTGGTGAGAGGGGACACCCCACAGATACGCAGTATTTT.

CDR3 amino acids: CASSSPAGGLVETQYF. In DNA, the CDR3 is TGCGCCAGCAGCTCGCCGGCGGGGGGTCTGGTAGAGACCCAGTACTTC. The chain uses TRBV5-1 and TRBJ2-5; 8 nucleotides agree with TRBD2. The CDR3 loop spans 16 amino acids. The germline CDR1 and CDR2 sequences are SGHRS and YFSETQ. Trimming cost V 3 bases and J 4 bases; bases outside gene matches: 11.

The chain is built from TRBV11-2 and TRBJ1-5; D ambiguous. The CDR3 loop spans 15 amino acids. Germline CDR1 reads SGHAT; CDR2 reads FQNNGV. Trimming took 5 bases from V and 6 from J, leaving 17 bases between them. DNA for the CDR3: TGTGCCAGCAGCCCTTCAGGAGGGAACGGTCAGCCCCAGCATTTT. Translation gives CASSPSGGNGQPQHF.

The chain links TRBV12-3 or TRBV12-4 to TRBJ2-4; D call uncertain. The CDR3 loop spans 11 amino acids. Trimming took off 2 bases at V and 6 bases at J, with 2 bases between the two ends. The CDR3 protein is CASSLRNIQYF. CDR3 bases: TGTGCCAGCAGTTTACGAAACATTCAGTACTTC.

The J gene is TRBJ2-1, the V gene TRBV5-6, with a tentative D call TRBD2 (7 bases). Germline V lookup: CDR1 SGHDT, CDR2 YYEEEE. V was trimmed by 3 bases and J by 8 bases, leaving 27 bases between them. There are 18 residues in the CDR3. CDR3 bases: TGTGCCAGCAGCTGGGGGCCGGGGAGCGGGGCGGTAGCCGATGAGCAGTTCTTC. Amino acids: CASSWGPGSGAVADEQFF.

This chain links TRBV28 with TRBJ2-6, with no clear D. Looked up from germline, CDR1 is MDHEN and CDR2 is SYDVKM. CDR3 length: 16 residues. The V end lost 6 bases, the J end lost 3 bases, and 15 bases lay between the germline ends. DNA of the CDR3: TGTGCCAGCAGCTCCCGTGGAGTTTATGGGGCCAACGTCCTGACTTTC. Encoded protein: CASSSRGVYGANVLTF.

Notes on this clone: Other nucleotide sequences in the sample specify the same CDR3. J is TRBJ1-3 and V is TRBV18; the D is unclear. The germline V and J ends were trimmed by 0 bases and 1 base, with 10 bases remaining between them. CDR1 and CDR2 from the germline V gene are KGHSH and LQKENI. The CDR3 runs to 16 residues. The CDR3 nucleotides are TGTGCCAGCTCACCACCGAGCGCCGGGTCTGGAAACACCATATATTTT. Its protein is CASSPPSAGSGNTIYF.

This clone appeared a few times. V gene TRBV19 combines with J gene TRBJ1-2, with 9 bases fitting TRBD1. J was trimmed by 7 bases and V by 4 bases; bases with no gene match: 10. Germline V gene data show CDR1 as LNHDA and CDR2 as SQIVND (reference sequence). There are 15 residues in the CDR3. CDR3 sequence: CASSRMNRGRSGYTF. The CDR3 DNA is TGTGCCAGTAGTAGAATGAACAGGGGGCGCTCTGGCTACACCTTC.